Following are 27 T cell receptor beta chains from one sample sequenced in a study of beta chain features in type 1 diabetes. General study results and limits: For Type 1 diabetes patients, all four CD4+ subsets carried TCRB CDR3s that were moderately but significantly shorter.

The sequenced template was cDNA made from the entire isolated RNA. Assay: immunoSEQ multiplex PCR; the TCRdb copy retains only in-frame clones and omits some. The table includes over 150,000 clones, around a tenth detected once. The antigens of these receptors remain unknown. Specimen: central memory CD4+ T cells from blood. The receptors come from a man aged 25-45 years with type 1 diabetes.

The V call is TRBV2, the J call TRBJ2-1; D is perhaps TRBD2 (6 bases). Germline V CDR1 and CDR2: SNHLY, FYNNEI. This CDR3 has 14 amino acids. V was pared by 6 bases and J by 3 bases, with 12 bases between. The CDR3 DNA is TGTGCCAGCAGCCGACTAGGGGACTACAATGAGCAGTTCTTC. It translates to CASSRLGDYNEQFF.

The CDR3 coding sequence is TGTGCCAGCGAACCCGGGGTATCCTACGAGCAGTACTTC. The encoded protein is CASEPGVSYEQYF. The V and J genes are TRBV6-1 and TRBJ2-7, with D maybe TRBD2 (5 bases). Trimming shortened V by 8 bases and J by 1 base, and 12 bases separated the two germline ends. The CDR3 is made up of 13 amino acids. Germline V gene sequence: CDR1 MNHNS, CDR2 SASEGT.

This clone has a handful of counts. J is TRBJ2-2 and V is TRBV7-3; 9 nucleotides match TRBD2. Germline trimming cut 5 bases from V and 5 bases from J; bases unmatched to any gene: 9. The germline V gene has CDR1 SGHTA and CDR2 FQGTGA. The CDR3 runs 16 residues. CDR3 nucleotide sequence: TGTGCCAGCAGCCCCCAGGGCGGGAGGGGGACCGGGGAGCTGTTTTTT. As protein: CASSPQGGRGTGELFF.

J is TRBJ2-1 and V is TRBV5-1, with 10 bases identical to TRBD2. The CDR3 spans 16 residues. The V gene's germline CDR1 is SGHRS and CDR2 YFSETQ. The junction had 6 bases not matched to a gene; V was cut back by 0 bases and J by 6 bases. CDR3 residues: CASSLEWLAGVNEQFF. The DNA of the CDR3 is TGCGCCAGCAGCTTGGAGTGGCTAGCGGGAGTCAATGAGCAGTTCTTC.

This chain joins TRBV5-1 and TRBJ2-2; possibly TRBD2 for D (5 bases). The CDR3 sequence is 14 residues long. The germline V gene has CDR1 SGHRS and CDR2 YFSETQ. V gave up 3 bases and J gave up 4 bases, with 10 bases separating them. CDR3 region: CASSSLEGTGELFF. In DNA form, the CDR3 reads TGCGCCAGCAGCTCACTAGAGGGCACCGGGGAGCTGTTTTTT.

There are a few counts of this clone. The genes are TRBV10-3 and TRBJ1-1, with TRBD1 matching 9 bases. Trimming took 10 bases from V and 4 from J; bases not matched to a gene: 10. This CDR3 region has 14 residues. Germline assignment: CDR1 ENHRY and CDR2 SYGVKD. CDR3 bases: TGTGCCACCCAGGGGGACAGGGCGTCCACTGAAGCTTTCTTT. The encoded protein is CATQGDRASTEAFF.

The CDR3 sequence is CASSFRQSDTQYF. For the CDR3, the DNA is TGTGCCAGCAGTTTCCGACAGTCAGATACGCAGTATTTT. The genes are TRBV27 and TRBJ2-3, with TRBD1 as a possible D gene (5 bases). Trimming removed 3 bases from V and 4 bases from J, with 8 bases in between. This CDR3 is 13 amino acids long. The germline CDR1 and CDR2 sequences are MNHEY and SMNVEV (reference sequence).

V usage is TRBV27 and J usage is TRBJ2-5, with 8 bases aligning to TRBD1. CDR3 length: 14 residues. Trimming took 6 bases from V and 6 from J; bases not matched to a gene: 9. Germline CDR1 is MNHEY and CDR2 is SMNVEV (reference sequence). The CDR3 protein is CASSWDRTQQTQYF. CDR3 nucleotides: TGTGCCAGCAGCTGGGACAGGACTCAACAGACCCAGTACTTC.

This clone was seen a few times. This CDR3 is CASSKGQLWETQYF. The CDR3 coding sequence is TGCGCCAGCAGCAAGGGACAGCTTTGGGAGACCCAGTACTTC. This chain connects TRBV5-1 to TRBJ2-5; 7 nucleotides agree with TRBD1. V shed 4 bases and J 5 bases; nucleotides not matched to a gene: 8. The CDR3 runs to 14 residues. The V gene's germline CDR1 is SGHRS and CDR2 YFSETQ.

Only a few counts were recorded for this clone. The rearrangement joins TRBV7-2 to TRBJ1-1; maybe TRBD1 (5 bases). Germline V lookup: CDR1 SGHTA, CDR2 FQGNSA. Trimming cost V 8 bases and J 3 bases, with 16 bases left between them. This CDR3 spans 14 amino acids. The CDR3 DNA sequence: TGTGCCAGCTCCTCCCAGGGTAGGGACACTGAAGCTTTCTTT. Translating gives CASSSQGRDTEAFF.

This clone was counted only a few times. The rearrangement links TRBV16 to TRBJ1-3; D may be TRBD1 (6 bases). CDR1 KGHSY and CDR2 FQNENV come from the germline V gene. The V end was cut by 4 bases, the J end by 4 bases, with 11 bases between. The CDR3 extends over 14 amino acids. DNA for the CDR3: TGTGCCAGCAGCCGTCCAGGGGTCGGAAACACCATATATTTT. Translated, it gives CASSRPGVGNTIYF.

This clone appeared a few times. V is TRBV28 and J is TRBJ1-4; 8 bases match TRBD1. V dropped 4 bases and J dropped 5; count of bases not matched to a gene: 6. Per the germline V gene, CDR1 is MDHEN and CDR2 is SYDVKM. This CDR3 is 15 amino acids long. CDR3 coding DNA: TGTGCCAGCAGTTACTCAGGGGGCGGGAATGAAAAACTGTTTTTT. It yields the protein CASSYSGGGNEKLFF.

The V gene is TRBV4-2, the J gene TRBJ2-1, with 8 bases that match TRBD2. CDR3 length: 17 residues. The germline V gene has CDR1 LGHNA and CDR2 YNFKEQ. V lost 4 bases to trimming and J lost 9 bases; unmatched junction nucleotides: 17. CDR3 DNA sequence: TGTGCCAGCAGCCGAGGGAGCGGGAGTCCTGCCGGGGCTGAGCAGTTCTTC. It codes for CASSRGSGSPAGAEQFF.

In its sample, this clone was seen a few times. J is TRBJ1-1 and V is TRBV7-9; a weak D match, TRBD1 (5 bases). Trimming removed 1 base at V and 0 bases at J, with 18 bases between. The CDR3 is 18 amino acids. Germline V gene lookup returns CDR1 SEHNR and CDR2 FQNEAQ (reference sequence). The CDR3 DNA sequence: TGTGCCAGCAGCTTAGGTAAACCAGGGAGGTATATGAACACTGAAGCTTTCTTT. It is translated as CASSLGKPGRYMNTEAFF.

The rearrangement joins TRBV7-3 to TRBJ1-1; a possible D gene is TRBD1 (5 bases). The V and J ends lost 5 bases and 5 bases respectively, with 15 bases between them. Germline V CDR1 and CDR2: SGHTA, FQGTGA. There are 14 residues in the CDR3. CDR3 DNA: TGTGCCAGCAGCATCCAGGGTTTTGGGACTGAAGCTTTCTTT. Translation: CASSIQGFGTEAFF.

The chain has TRBV28 and TRBJ2-1, with 11 bases matching TRBD1. Germline CDR1 is MDHEN and CDR2 is SYDVKM. V was clipped by 6 bases and J by 4 bases; unmatched bases: 5. The CDR3 sequence is 15 residues long. CDR3 bases: TGTGCCAGCAGCTCCCGGGACAGGGGGTACAATGAGCAGTTCTTC. It encodes CASSSRDRGYNEQFF.

This clone has just a few counts. DNA for the CDR3: TGTGCCAGCAGCAGAGCGGGAGGGGCCTACGAGCAGTACTTC. Amino acids: CASSRAGGAYEQYF. The chain has TRBV5-4 and TRBJ2-7; 10 bases map to TRBD2. This CDR3 spans 14 amino acids. CDR1 and CDR2 (germline): SGHNT, YYREEE (reference sequence). V dropped 4 bases and J dropped 2; count of bases not matched to a gene: 3.

The V call is TRBV4-3, the J call TRBJ1-1; 7 bases line up with TRBD1. The germline CDR1 and CDR2 sequences are LGHNA and YSLEER. The CDR3 covers 15 residues. Unmatched junction bases numbered 5, after V lost 0 bases and J lost 4 bases. CDR3 DNA: TGCGCCAGCAGCCAAGACTACAGGGGAGGCACTGAAGCTTTCTTT. Its translation is CASSQDYRGGTEAFF.

The genes are TRBV7-8 and TRBJ2-3; a possible D gene is TRBD2 (6 bases). Trimming cost V 5 bases and J 0 bases, with 15 bases left between them. The CDR3 has 16 residues. Germline-derived CDR1 and CDR2 are SGHVS and FQNEAQ. CDR3 sequence (DNA): TGTGCCAGCAGCCCGCGGAGGGCGGTAAGCACAGATACGCAGTATTTT. Translated: CASSPRRAVSTDTQYF.

V and J are TRBV11-3 and TRBJ2-1; 8 positions match TRBD1. The CDR3 has 16 residues. Trimming removed 2 bases from V and 7 bases from J; junction bases left unmatched: 10. The V gene's germline CDR1 is SGHNT and CDR2 YENEEA. CDR3: CASSLRGRGLKNEQFF. The CDR3 region has the DNA TGTGCCAGCAGCTTAAGGGGCAGGGGGCTTAAGAATGAGCAGTTCTTC.

This clone was counted only a few times. The rearrangement uses TRBV18 and TRBJ2-5, with 11 bases matching TRBD2. The CDR3 totals 15 residues. The J segment lost 2 bases and the V segment lost 5 bases, leaving 4 bases of the junction unmatched. Germline V lookup: CDR1 KGHSH, CDR2 LQKENI. The CDR3 DNA follows: TGTGCCAGCTCAAGACTAGCGGGAAGTCAAGAGACCCAGTACTTC. This codes for CASSRLAGSQETQYF.

The sample holds a few counts of this clone. This sequence joins TRBV5-6 and TRBJ2-1; 15 bases agree with TRBD2. This CDR3 is built from 15 residues. The junction had 7 bases not matched to a gene; V was cut back by 4 bases and J by 11 bases. Germline CDR1 reads SGHDT; CDR2 reads YYEEEE. DNA for the CDR3: TGTGCCAGCAGCGCCGGGACTAGCGGGAGGACACAGCAGTTCTTC. Translation: CASSAGTSGRTQQFF.

The chain carries TRBV5-6 and TRBJ1-1; no reliable D call. Germline lookup yields CDR1 SGHDT and CDR2 YYEEEE. The CDR3 extends over 15 amino acids. Trimming pared 5 bases from V and 1 base from J, leaving 15 bases between. CDR3 bases: TGTGCCAGCAGTCGCGCCCAGTACAGGAACACTGAAGCTTTCTTT. It is translated as CASSRAQYRNTEAFF.

In DNA form, the CDR3 reads TGTGCCAGCAGCCCCACAACAGGGAATTCCGGGGCCGGGGAGCTGTTTTTT. Protein: CASSPTTGNSGAGELFF. The V and J genes are TRBV25-1 and TRBJ2-2; D perhaps matches TRBD1 (6 bases). Trimming took 6 bases from V and 6 from J, leaving 23 bases between them. Germline-derived CDR1 and CDR2 are MGHDK and SYGVNS. CDR3 length equals 17 residues.

This clone appeared a few times. V is TRBV4-3 and J is TRBJ1-4; D unresolved. Deletions cut 0 bases from V and 8 bases from J, with 7 bases between. Germline CDR1 reads LGHNA; CDR2 reads YSLEER. This CDR3 spans 13 amino acids. This chain's CDR3 is CASSQEVGEKLFF. CDR3 sequence (DNA): TGCGCCAGCAGCCAAGAGGTGGGCGAAAAACTGTTTTTT.

The chain is built from TRBV29-1 and TRBJ2-1, with 9 bases identical to TRBD2. After removal of 3 bases from V and 8 bases from J, the junction contained 20 bases not matched to a gene. CDR1 is SQVTM, CDR2 ANQGSEA, per germline. The length of the CDR3 is 18 residues. CDR3 sequence: CSVDGANIAGVGNDEQFF. The CDR3, as DNA: TGCAGCGTTGATGGGGCCAATATAGCGGGAGTTGGAAATGATGAGCAGTTCTTC.

This clone was seen a handful of times. The chain combines TRBV6-1 with TRBJ2-7; TRBD1 is a possible D gene (5 bases). Germline CDR1 reads MNHNS; CDR2 reads SASEGT. This CDR3 has 13 residues. V dropped 5 bases and J dropped 6 bases, with 14 bases sitting between them. The CDR3: CASSLSGLGEQYF. CDR3 DNA: TGTGCCAGCAGTCTATCAGGGCTAGGCGAGCAGTACTTC.